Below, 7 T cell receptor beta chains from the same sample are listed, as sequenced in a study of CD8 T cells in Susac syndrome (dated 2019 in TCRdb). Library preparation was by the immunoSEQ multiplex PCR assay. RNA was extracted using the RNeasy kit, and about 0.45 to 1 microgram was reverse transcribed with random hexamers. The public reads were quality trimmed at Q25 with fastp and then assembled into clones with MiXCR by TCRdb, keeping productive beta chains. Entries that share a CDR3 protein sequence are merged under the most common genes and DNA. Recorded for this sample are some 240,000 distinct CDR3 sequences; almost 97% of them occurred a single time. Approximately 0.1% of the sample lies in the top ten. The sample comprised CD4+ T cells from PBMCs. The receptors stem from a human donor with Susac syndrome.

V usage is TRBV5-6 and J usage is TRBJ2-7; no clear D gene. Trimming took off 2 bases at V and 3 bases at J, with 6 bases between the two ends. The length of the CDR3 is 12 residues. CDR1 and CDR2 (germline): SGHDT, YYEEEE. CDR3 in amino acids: CASSLMSYEQYF. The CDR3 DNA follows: TGTGCCAGCAGCTTAATGAGCTACGAGCAGTACTTC.

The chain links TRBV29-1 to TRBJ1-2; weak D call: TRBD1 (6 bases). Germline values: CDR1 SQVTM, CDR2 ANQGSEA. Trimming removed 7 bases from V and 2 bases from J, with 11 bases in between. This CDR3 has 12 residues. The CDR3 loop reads CSAEDRNYGYTF. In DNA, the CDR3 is TGCAGCGCAGAGGACAGAAACTATGGCTACACCTTC.

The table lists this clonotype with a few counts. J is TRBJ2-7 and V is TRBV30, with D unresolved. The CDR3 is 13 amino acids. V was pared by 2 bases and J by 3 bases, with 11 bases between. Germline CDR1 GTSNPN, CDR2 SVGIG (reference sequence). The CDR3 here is CAWSSIVGYEQYF. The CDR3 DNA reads TGTGCCTGGAGTTCAATTGTAGGCTACGAGCAGTACTTC.

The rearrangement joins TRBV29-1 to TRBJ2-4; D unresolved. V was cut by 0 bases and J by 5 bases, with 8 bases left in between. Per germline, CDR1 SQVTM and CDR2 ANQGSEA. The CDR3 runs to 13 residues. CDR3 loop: CSVEEWQENIQYF. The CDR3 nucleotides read TGCAGCGTTGAAGAATGGCAGGAAAACATTCAGTACTTC.

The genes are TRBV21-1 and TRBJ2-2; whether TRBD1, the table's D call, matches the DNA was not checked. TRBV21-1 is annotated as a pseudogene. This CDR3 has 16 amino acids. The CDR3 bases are TGTGCCAGCAGCAGTGGGACAGGGGGCAACGGCGGGGAGCTGTTTTTT. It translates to CASSSGTGGNGGELFF.

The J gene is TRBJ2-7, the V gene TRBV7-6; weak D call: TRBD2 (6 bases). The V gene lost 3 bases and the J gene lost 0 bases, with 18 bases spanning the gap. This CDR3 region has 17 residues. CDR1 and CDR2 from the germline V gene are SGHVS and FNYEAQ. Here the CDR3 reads CASSFIPGGQSSYEQYF. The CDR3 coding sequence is TGTGCCAGCAGCTTTATCCCTGGAGGGCAAAGCTCCTACGAGCAGTACTTC.

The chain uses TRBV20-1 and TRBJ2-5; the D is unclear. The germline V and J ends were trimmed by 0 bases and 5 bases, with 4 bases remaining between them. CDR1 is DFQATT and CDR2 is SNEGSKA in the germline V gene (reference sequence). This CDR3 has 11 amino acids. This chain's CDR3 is CSARDPETQYF. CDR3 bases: TGCAGTGCTAGAGATCCGGAGACCCAGTACTTC.